This entry lists 3 T cell receptor beta chains sequenced from one sample in a study of blood T cell repertoires in COVID-19. Sequencing used immunoSEQ multiplex PCR; TCRdb keeps in-frame clones, though not all of them. The table has around 100,000 clones, about four fifths seen once; the top ten hold roughly 22%. Sequences were obtained from peripheral blood. All receptors derive from a human donor in a cohort sampled during active COVID-19.

The rearrangement links TRBV5-6 to TRBJ2-3, with no clear D. Germline values: CDR1 SGHDT, CDR2 YYEEEE. The CDR3 runs to 16 residues. Trimming shortened V by 1 base and J by 2 bases, and 14 bases separated the two germline ends. DNA for the CDR3: TGTGCCAGCAGCTTGTACATAACCCCCGACACAGATACGCAGTATTTT. Translating gives CASSLYITPDTDTQYF.

The chain recombines TRBV27 with TRBJ2-3; 7 bases fit TRBD2. Germline V CDR1 and CDR2: MNHEY, SMNVEV (reference sequence). This CDR3 comprises 17 residues. V gave up 6 bases and J gave up 2 bases; unmatched junction bases: 14. The CDR3 DNA sequence: TGTGCCAGCAGCCCCCAGGTAGGCGGGGGAAACACAGATACGCAGTATTTT. Its protein product is CASSPQVGGGNTDTQYF.

This rearrangement joins TRBV2 to TRBJ2-2; possibly TRBD1 for D (6 bases). With 5 bases removed from V and 9 bases from J, the gap between germline ends came to 16 bases. This CDR3 is built from 14 residues. Germline V CDR1 and CDR2: SNHLY, FYNNEI. The CDR3 sequence is CASSKDTGYRELFF. The CDR3 nucleotides are TGTGCCAGCAGTAAAGATACAGGGTACAGGGAGCTGTTTTTT.